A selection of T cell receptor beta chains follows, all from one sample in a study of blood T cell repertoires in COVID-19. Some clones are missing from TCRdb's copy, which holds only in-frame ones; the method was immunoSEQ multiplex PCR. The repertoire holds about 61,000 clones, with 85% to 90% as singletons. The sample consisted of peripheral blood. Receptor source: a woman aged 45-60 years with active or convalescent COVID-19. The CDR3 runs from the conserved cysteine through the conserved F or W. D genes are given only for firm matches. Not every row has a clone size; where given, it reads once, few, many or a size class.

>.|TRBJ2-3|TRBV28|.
CASSPGQNTDTQYF
TGTGCCAGCAGCCCCGGACAAAACACAGATACGCAGTATTTT
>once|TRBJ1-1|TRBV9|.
CASSGRNTEAFF
TGTGCCAGCAGCGGCAGGAACACTGAAGCTTTCTTT
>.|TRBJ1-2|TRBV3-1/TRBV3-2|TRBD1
CASSRWDSPNYGYTF
TGTGCCAGCAGCCGGTGGGACAGTCCTAACTATGGCTACACCTTC
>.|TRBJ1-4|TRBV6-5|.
CASSFTGLRDEKLFF
TGTGCCAGCAGTTTCACAGGGTTGCGCGATGAAAAACTGTTTTTT
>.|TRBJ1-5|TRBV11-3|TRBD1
CASSTGGSDQPQHF
TGTGCCAGCAGCACAGGGGGTAGCGATCAGCCCCAGCATTTT
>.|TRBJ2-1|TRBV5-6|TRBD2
CASSLGLAGVNEQFF
TGTGCCAGCAGCTTAGGACTAGCGGGAGTGAATGAGCAGTTCTTC
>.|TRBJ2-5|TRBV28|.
CASSSAAQETQYF
TGTGCCAGCAGTTCCGCGGCGCAAGAGACCCAGTACTTC
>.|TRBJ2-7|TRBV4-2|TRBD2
CASNASGISGYEQYF
TGTGCCAGCAATGCTAGCGGGATCTCAGGCTACGAGCAGTACTTC
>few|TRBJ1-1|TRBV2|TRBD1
CASSDETGQGEAFF
TGTGCCAGCAGTGACGAGACCGGACAGGGTGAAGCTTTCTTT
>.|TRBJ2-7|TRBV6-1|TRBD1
CASSYRWDSSYEQYF
TGTGCCAGCAGCTACCGATGGGACAGTTCCTACGAGCAGTACTTC
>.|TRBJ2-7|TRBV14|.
CASSSNPDTEQYF
TGTGCCAGCAGCTCGAATCCCGACACGGAGCAGTACTTC
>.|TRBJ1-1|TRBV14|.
CASSQVVNTEAFF
TGTGCCAGCAGCCAAGTTGTAAACACTGAAGCTTTCTTT
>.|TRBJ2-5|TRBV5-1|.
CASSLDGGTRETQYF
TGCGCCAGCAGCTTGGATGGGGGGACGAGGGAGACCCAGTACTTC
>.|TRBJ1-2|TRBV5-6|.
CASSLSVRTARHNYGYTF
TGTGCCAGCAGCCTTAGCGTTAGAACAGCCAGACACAACTATGGCTACACCTTC
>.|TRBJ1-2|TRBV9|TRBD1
CASSLGTGLGNYGYTF
TGTGCCAGCAGCCTCGGGACAGGTTTGGGTAACTATGGCTACACCTTC
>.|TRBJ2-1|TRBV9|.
CASSVAGGRSFGTYNEQFF
TGTGCCAGCAGCGTAGCTGGGGGGAGATCCTTCGGGACCTACAATGAGCAGTTCTTC
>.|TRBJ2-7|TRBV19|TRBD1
CATSFGGTGGSYEQYF
TGTGCCACCTCATTTGGGGGGACAGGGGGCTCCTACGAGCAGTACTTC
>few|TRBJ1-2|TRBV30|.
CAWSRQRYGYTF
TGTGCCTGGAGTCGACAGCGCTATGGCTACACCTTC
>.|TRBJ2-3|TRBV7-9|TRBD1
CASSARTGFGDTQYF
TGTGCCAGCAGCGCAAGGACAGGGTTCGGGGATACGCAGTATTTT
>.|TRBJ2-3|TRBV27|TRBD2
CASSLSLAGGHTDTQYF
TGTGCCAGCTCCCTAAGCCTAGCGGGAGGACACACAGATACGCAGTATTTT
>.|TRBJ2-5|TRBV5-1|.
CASSFSDRQETQYF
TGCGCCAGCAGCTTCTCGGACAGACAAGAGACCCAGTACTTC
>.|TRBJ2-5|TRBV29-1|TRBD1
CSVASGTGKETQYF
TGCAGCGTTGCGAGTGGGACAGGGAAAGAGACCCAGTACTTC
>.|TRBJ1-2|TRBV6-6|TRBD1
CASSATGGYGYTF
TGTGCCAGCAGTGCTACAGGGGGGTATGGCTACACCTTC
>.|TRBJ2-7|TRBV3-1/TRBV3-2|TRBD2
CASSPYRTSGVYEQYF
TGTGCCAGCAGCCCCTACCGGACTAGCGGGGTATACGAGCAGTACTTC
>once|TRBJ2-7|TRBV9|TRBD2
CASSASGLAAYEQYF
TGTGCCAGCAGCGCCTCGGGACTAGCGGCCTACGAGCAGTACTTC
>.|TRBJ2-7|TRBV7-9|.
CASSMGPGTDYYEQYF
TGTGCCAGCAGCATGGGCCCCGGGACGGACTATTACGAGCAGTACTTC
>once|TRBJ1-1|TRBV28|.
CASSPGSRTEAFF
TGTGCCAGCAGTCCGGGGTCGAGGACTGAAGCTTTCTTT
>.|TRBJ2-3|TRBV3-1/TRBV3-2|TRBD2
CASSQKGLAGGTDTQYF
TGTGCCAGCAGCCAAAAGGGACTAGCGGGAGGGACAGATACGCAGTATTTT
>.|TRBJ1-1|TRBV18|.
CASSPKIENTEAFF
TGTGCCAGCTCACCAAAGATAGAGAACACTGAAGCTTTCTTT
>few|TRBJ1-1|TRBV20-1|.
CSAADNTEAFF
TGCAGTGCGGCCGATAACACTGAAGCTTTCTTT
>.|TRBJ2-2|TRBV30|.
CAWWTITGELFF
TGTGCCTGGTGGACTATAACCGGGGAGCTGTTTTTT
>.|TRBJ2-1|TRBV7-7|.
CASSPTGTPDEQFF
TGTGCTAGCAGCCCAACCGGGACACCCGACGAGCAGTTCTTC
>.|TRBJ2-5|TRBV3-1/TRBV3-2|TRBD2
CASSQDEPAGVSARETQYF
TGTGCCAGCAGCCAAGATGAGCCAGCGGGAGTTTCCGCACGAGAGACCCAGTACTTC
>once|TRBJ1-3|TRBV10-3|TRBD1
CAISPSGGTGNTIYF
TGTGCCATCAGCCCGTCAGGGGGAACTGGAAACACCATATATTTT
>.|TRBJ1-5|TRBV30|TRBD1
CASGTGLGNQPQHF
TGTGCCTCCGGGACAGGGTTGGGCAATCAGCCCCAGCATTTT
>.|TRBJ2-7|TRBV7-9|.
CASSLVWGLSNSGYEQYF
TGTGCCAGCAGCTTAGTGTGGGGACTGTCAAATTCGGGGTACGAGCAGTACTTC
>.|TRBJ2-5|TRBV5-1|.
CASSLAGSGQETQYF
TGCGCCAGCAGCTTGGCTGGTAGCGGTCAAGAGACCCAGTACTTC